One and the same sample provided the 12 T cell receptor beta chains below, sequenced in a study of blood T cells in healthy people across ages. Using a J-beta primer mix together with a sample-barcoded 5' primer, a second PCR was run for about 6 to 12 cycles. From the 5' RACE reads, TCRdb called clonotypes with MiXCR, one entry per CDR3 protein. The sample shows approximately 1,100,000 distinct CDR3 sequences, under 45% of them seen only once. Sequences were obtained from blood. These receptors all stem from a woman in her sixties or seventies in good health.

This clonotype was seen a few times. The chain recombines TRBV6-1 with TRBJ2-5; TRBD1 is a possible D gene (6 bases). The CDR3 contains 14 residues. V was trimmed by 5 bases and J by 5 bases, leaving 15 bases between them. Per the germline V gene, CDR1 is MNHNS and CDR2 is SASEGT. DNA for the CDR3: TGTGCCAGCAGTCCTCAGGGGAAAGCGGAGACCCAGTACTTC. It translates to CASSPQGKAETQYF.

CDR3: CSAGESVSGRNEQFF. The CDR3 bases are TGCAGTGCGGGCGAGAGTGTCAGCGGGAGAAATGAGCAGTTCTTC. The genes are TRBV20-1 and TRBJ2-1; 8 nucleotides agree with TRBD2. CDR3 length: 15 residues. Germline V gives CDR1 DFQATT, CDR2 SNEGSKA (reference sequence). Germline trimming cut 6 bases from V and 7 bases from J; bases unmatched to any gene: 14.

The table lists this clonotype with a few counts. The genes are TRBV5-1 and TRBJ2-1; 8 bases align to TRBD1. The ends lost 0 bases at V and 2 bases at J; junction bases unmatched: 7. The CDR3 totals 17 residues. Germline V gives CDR1 SGHRS, CDR2 YFSETQ. In DNA form, the CDR3 reads TGCGCCAGCAGCTTGGCCGGGGCAGGGGGCGCCTACAATGAGCAGTTCTTC. Protein sequence: CASSLAGAGGAYNEQFF.

This clonotype appeared once. This could be a read error, since a much larger clone is one nucleotide away. The chain is built from TRBV20-1 and TRBJ2-5; perhaps D is TRBD1 or TRBD2 (6 bases each). The CDR3 extends over 18 amino acids. V lost 3 bases, J lost 11 bases, and 34 bases lay in between. Germline values: CDR1 DFQATT, CDR2 SNEGSKA (reference sequence). The CDR3 protein is CSASDETTMGGLLYGQYF. CDR3 sequence (DNA): TGCAGTGCTAGTGATGAAACCACGATGGGGGGCCTTCTTTACGGGCAGTACTTC.

The genes are TRBV30 and TRBJ2-3; 9 bases line up with TRBD2. From germline, CDR1 is GTSNPN and CDR2 SVGIG (reference sequence). With 2 bases clipped from V and 2 bases from J, the junction kept 5 bases outside the gene matches. The CDR3 covers 15 residues. DNA for the CDR3: TGTGCCTGGAGTACCCTAGCGGGACCCACAGATACGCAGTATTTT. As protein: CAWSTLAGPTDTQYF.

This clonotype has a handful of counts. The chain carries TRBV6-2 or TRBV6-3 and TRBJ2-4; 7 bases fit TRBD1. With the DNA end fitting TRBJ2-7 better, the J assignment may be wrong. CDR1 is MNHEY and CDR2 is SVGEGT in the germline V gene. The CDR3 covers 14 residues. As DNA, the CDR3 is TGTGCCAGTCGGCCCGGGACAGCCACCTACGAGCAGTACTTC. This encodes CASRPGTATYEQYF.

The rearrangement joins TRBV6-2 or TRBV6-3 to TRBJ2-1; 9 bases agree with TRBD2. Trimming removed 0 bases from V and 10 bases from J; junction bases left unmatched: 7. The CDR3 is 15 residues long. Germline CDR1 is MNHEY and CDR2 is SVGEGT. The CDR3 DNA follows: TGTGCCAGCAGTTACTCTCCAGCGGGAGGCGGCGAGCAGTTCTTC. Translated, it gives CASSYSPAGGGEQFF.

The chain has TRBV29-1 and TRBJ2-7; 9 bases map to TRBD2. Losses at the gene ends were 3 bases for V and 12 bases for J; bases not matched to a gene: 9. This CDR3 spans 12 amino acids. Per germline, CDR1 SQVTM and CDR2 ANQGSEA. The CDR3 here is CSVEASGKVRYF. CDR3 DNA: TGCAGCGTTGAGGCTAGCGGGAAGGTGCGGTACTTC.

The chain links TRBV18 to TRBJ1-2; the match to TRBD1 covers 7 bases. The CDR3 length is 13 residues. Trimming removed 2 bases from V and 7 bases from J; junction bases left unmatched: 4. CDR1 KGHSH and CDR2 LQKENI come from the germline V gene. The CDR3 nucleotides read TGTGCCAGCTCACCAACAGGGGACAGTGGCTACACCTTC. Translation gives CASSPTGDSGYTF.

As for this clonotype: The junction departs from germline at one end; a sequencing error may be responsible. The chain couples TRBV12-3 or TRBV12-4 to TRBJ2-1, with TRBD2 matching over 9 bases. CDR3 length: 15 amino acids. CDR3 nucleotide sequence: TGTACCAGCAGGGGTGCGGGAGGGCCCAACAATGAGCAGTTCTTC. Its translation: CTSRGAGGPNNEQFF.

This clonotype appeared a few times. The rearrangement joins TRBV7-6 to TRBJ1-1; a weak D match, TRBD1 (5 bases). Trimming stripped 2 bases from V and 3 bases from J, with 13 bases between. Germline assignment: CDR1 SGHVS and CDR2 FNYEAQ. The CDR3 is 15 residues long. Here the CDR3 DNA reads TGTGCCAGCAGCTTATGGGGCCCCGGAGACACTGAAGCTTTCTTT. It translates to CASSLWGPGDTEAFF.

This sequence joins TRBV30 and TRBJ2-3; 10 bases fit TRBD2. Germline-derived CDR1 and CDR2 are GTSNPN and SVGIG (reference sequence). Trimming at V came to 1 base and at J to 1 base, leaving 5 bases not matched to a gene. The CDR3 has 16 amino acids. Here the CDR3 DNA reads TGTGCCTGGAGTGCTGGCACTAGCGGGGGCACAGATACGCAGTATTTT. Translating it yields CAWSAGTSGGTDTQYF.